This T cell receptor (beta chain) originates from a study of T cell responses to AZD1222 COVID-19 vaccine. Clones were read by immunoSEQ multiplex PCR, and TCRdb kept only the in-frame ones, dropping some. The data show about 140,000 clones, almost 95% seen once. Trimming shortened V by 8 bases and J by 4 bases, and 17 bases separated the two germline ends. The CDR3 contains 14 residues. The germline CDR1 and CDR2 sequences are MNHEY and SMNVEV (reference sequence). The chain links TRBV27 to TRBJ1-2, with no clear D. Here the sequenced sample was peripheral blood, taken 28 days after the second AZD1222 dose. This clonotype was sampled from an adult who received the AZD1222 COVID-19 vaccine. CDR3 sequence: CASATHGLGYGYTF. DNA of the CDR3: TGTGCCAGCGCTACTCATGGGTTGGGCTATGGCTACACCTTC.